One T cell receptor (beta chain) is described in this entry. From germline, CDR1 is LNHDA and CDR2 SQIVND (reference sequence). The length of the CDR3 is 18 residues. Trimming took off 5 bases at V and 1 base at J, with 21 bases between the two ends. The repertoire was sequenced with immunoSEQ multiplex PCR; TCRdb's copy has only in-frame clones and lacks some. There are 400,000 to 550,000 clones in the sample; 80% to 90% occur only once, and 4% to 5.5% lies in the top ten. The record originates from a study of blood T cell repertoires in COVID-19. The chain recombines TRBV19 with TRBJ2-4; a weak D match, TRBD2 (6 bases). The sequenced sample consisted of peripheral blood. The receptor comes from a woman in her twenties or thirties with acute or convalescent COVID-19. DNA of the CDR3: TGTGCCAGTAGTGATGAAGGACTAACAATCGGGGCCAAAAACATTCAGTACTTC. This codes for CASSDEGLTIGAKNIQYF. Filled out from reference TRBV19 and TRBJ2-4, the complete variable domain reads DGGITQSPKYLFRKEGQNVTLSCEQNLNHDAMYWYRQDPGQGLRLIYYSQIVNDFQKGDIAEGYSVSREKKESFPLTVTSAQKNPTAFYLCASSDEGLTIGAKNIQYFGAGTRLSVL.